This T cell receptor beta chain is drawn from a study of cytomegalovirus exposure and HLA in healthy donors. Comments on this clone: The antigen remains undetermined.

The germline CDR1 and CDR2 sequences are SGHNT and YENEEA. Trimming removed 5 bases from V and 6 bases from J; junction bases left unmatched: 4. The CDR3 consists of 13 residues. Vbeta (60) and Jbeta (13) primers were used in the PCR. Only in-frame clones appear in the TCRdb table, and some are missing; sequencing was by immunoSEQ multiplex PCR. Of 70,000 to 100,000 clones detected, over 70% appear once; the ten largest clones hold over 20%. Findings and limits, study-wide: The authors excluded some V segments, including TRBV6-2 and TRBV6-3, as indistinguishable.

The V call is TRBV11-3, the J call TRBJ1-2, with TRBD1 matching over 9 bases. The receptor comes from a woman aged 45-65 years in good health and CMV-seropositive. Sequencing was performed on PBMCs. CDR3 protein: CASSPGQGNGYTF. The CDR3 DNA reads TGTGCCAGCAGCCCCGGACAGGGGAATGGCTACACCTTC.